The 5 T cell receptor beta chains presented below share a single source sample, sequenced in a study of cytomegalovirus exposure and HLA in healthy donors. Researchers ran the PCR with 60 Vbeta and 13 Jbeta primers. TCRdb's copy holds only in-frame clones and misses some; the assay was immunoSEQ multiplex PCR. In the table there are 100,000 to 150,000 clones, more than 80% of which are singletons. The sequenced sample consisted of PBMCs. The source is a man aged 35 to 55 in good health and CMV-seronegative.

The chain employs TRBV30 and TRBJ1-2; D is unresolved. The germline V gene encodes CDR1 GTSNPN and CDR2 SVGIG (reference sequence). Trimming removed 5 bases from V and 4 bases from J, with 11 bases in between. The CDR3 has 12 residues. The CDR3 DNA sequence: TGTGCCTGGGGAGGGCTAACCTATGGCTACACCTTC. As protein: CAWGGLTYGYTF. The full variable domain, with the rest looked up from reference TRBV30 and TRBJ1-2, is SQTIHQWPATLVQPVGSPLSLECTVEGTSNPNLYWYRQAAGRGLQLLFYSVGIGQISSEVPQNLSASRPQDRQFILSSKKLLLSDSGFYLCAWGGLTYGYTFGSGTRLTVV.

V is TRBV28 and J is TRBJ1-2; 11 nucleotides match TRBD1. CDR3 length equals 16 residues. Unmatched junction bases numbered 8, after V lost 4 bases and J lost 4 bases. Germline CDR1 reads MDHEN; CDR2 reads SYDVKM. The CDR3 loop reads CASSSDRGLGSYGYTF. In DNA form, the CDR3 reads TGTGCCAGCAGTTCGGACAGGGGGCTTGGGAGCTATGGCTACACCTTC.

The CDR3, as DNA: TGCGCCAGCAGCTTGGACGGCGGGGGCATGAATGAAAAACTGTTTTTT. Translated, it gives CASSLDGGGMNEKLFF. The chain joins TRBV5-1 to TRBJ1-4, with D tentatively TRBD1 (6 bases). V gave up 0 bases and J gave up 5 bases, with 14 bases separating them. The CDR3 runs to 16 residues. CDR1 and CDR2 from the germline V gene are SGHRS and YFSETQ. The entire variable domain, with the rest obtained from reference TRBV5-1 and TRBJ1-4, is as follows: KAGVTQTPRYLIKTRGQQVTLSCSPISGHRSVSWYQQTPGQGLQFLFEYFSETQRNKGNFPGRFSGRQFSNSRSEMNVSTLELGDSALYLCASSLDGGGMNEKLFFGSGTQLSVL.

This clone was seen more than once but under ten times. DNA for the CDR3: TGTGCCAGCAGGCTGGGACAGGGAAATGAAAAACTGTTTTTT. Translated: CASRLGQGNEKLFF. The chain has TRBV2 and TRBJ1-4; 9 bases map to TRBD1. Trimming at V came to 6 bases and at J to 5 bases, leaving 4 bases not matched to a gene. Germline V gene data show CDR1 as SNHLY and CDR2 as FYNNEI. The CDR3 contains 14 residues. The whole variable domain, filled in from reference TRBV2 and TRBJ1-4, reads EPEVTQTPSHQVTQMGQEVILRCVPISNHLYFYWYRQILGQKVEFLVSFYNNEISEKSEIFDDQFSVERPDGSNFTLKIRSTKLEDSAMYFCASRLGQGNEKLFFGSGTQLSVL.

J is TRBJ1-3 and V is TRBV6-5; no clear D. The CDR3 extends over 15 amino acids. Germline-derived CDR1 and CDR2 are MNHEY and SVGAGI. The V gene lost 3 bases and the J gene lost 0 bases, with 9 bases spanning the gap. The CDR3 sequence is CASSYSGISGNTIYF. In DNA form, the CDR3 reads TGTGCCAGCAGTTATTCGGGGATCTCTGGAAACACCATATATTTT.